These T cell receptor beta chains were read from a single sample in a study of sequential checkpoint blockade in melanoma. Clones were read by immunoSEQ multiplex PCR, and TCRdb kept only the in-frame ones, dropping some. The sample yields around 5,200 clones, about 80% seen once. Sequencing used CD8+ T cells sorted from blood (inferred from file names), obtained from a patient given nivolumab and ipilimumab in sequence. All receptors come from a human donor with melanoma. Both conserved end residues are part of each CDR3. The D gene is left open where the match is weak. A clone size is listed for some rows: how often the clone was seen (once, few, many), or a class if it is expanded.

- - TRBJ2-2 TRBV9 TGTGCCAGCAGCCGACAGAACACCGGGGAGCTGTTTTTT CASSRQNTGELFF
- - TRBJ1-5 TRBV29-1 TGCAGCGTTCAGGAGGGGTATGGCAATCAGCCCCAGCATTTT CSVQEGYGNQPQHF
- - TRBJ1-5 TRBV5-5 TGTGCCAGCAGCTTGGGCGTCGGGCAGCCCCAGCATTTT CASSLGVGQPQHF
- TRBD1 TRBJ2-7 TRBV28 TGTGCCAGCAGCCTTGGGACAGGGGCCGCCTACGAGCAGTACTTC CASSLGTGAAYEQYF
- TRBD1 TRBJ1-2 TRBV7-9 TGTGCCAGCAGCAGCAGGATGACAGGGGACTATGGCTACACCTTC CASSSRMTGDYGYTF
- TRBD2 TRBJ2-5 TRBV15 TGTGCCACCAGCAGGGGACTAGCGGCAAAAGAGACCCAGTACTTC CATSRGLAAKETQYF
once - TRBJ1-1 TRBV11-3 TGTGCCTCACGTGGGGGGACTGAAGCTTTCTTT CASRGGTEAFF
- TRBD2 TRBJ2-1 TRBV2 TGTGCCAGCAGTGCCCCCCCCGCGGGAGAGCGAAATGAGCAGTTCTTC CASSAPPAGERNEQFF
few - TRBJ2-7 TRBV14 TGTGCCAGCAGCCAACATTCTCTAGCACTCGAGCAGTACTTC CASSQHSLALEQYF
- - TRBJ2-7 TRBV6-6 TGTGCCAGCAGTTACTCAGGAGAAACCAACTCCTACGAGCAGTACTTC CASSYSGETNSYEQYF
medium-sized - TRBJ2-7 TRBV19 TGTGCCAGTAGTATCCAAGGCGGGCATGCCTATGACGAGCAGTACTTC CASSIQGGHAYDEQYF
- TRBD2 TRBJ2-5 TRBV7-3 TGTGCCAGCAGCTTACTAGCGGGGGGAGGGGAGACCCAGTACTTC CASSLLAGGGETQYF
- - TRBJ1-2 TRBV7-8 TGTGCCAGCAGCCCATATCAGACAGGAGCTAACTATGGCTACACCTTC CASSPYQTGANYGYTF
- - TRBJ2-5 TRBV7-9 TGTGCCAGCAGCTTAGTCGGGCTAGCGACGTTAGAGACCCAGTACTTC CASSLVGLATLETQYF
once TRBD1 TRBJ2-3 TRBV11-2 TGTGCCAGCAGCTCGTGGGACAGGGGGCAAGATACGCAGTATTTT CASSSWDRGQDTQYF